These T cell receptor beta chains were read from a single sample in a study of PD-1 blockade in classical Hodgkin lymphoma. Sequenced by immunoSEQ multiplex PCR; TCRdb stores in-frame clones only, minus some. The sample lists roughly 100,000 clones; approximately 90% were seen once. Sequenced material: peripheral blood mononuclear cells (PBMCs), taken before the second cycle of nivolumab. These receptors were obtained from a human donor with classical Hodgkin lymphoma. CDR3s include the opening cysteine and the closing phenylalanine or tryptophan. D genes are given only for firm matches. A clone size is listed for some rows: how often the clone was seen (once, few, many), or a class if it is expanded.

V,J,D,size,CDR3,DNA
TRBV5-6,TRBJ2-7,.,.,CASSLGPPYEQYF,TGTGCCAGCAGCTTGGGACCCCCCTACGAGCAGTACTTC
TRBV4-1,TRBJ1-1,.,.,CASSQTTGPAYTEAFF,TGCGCCAGCAGCCAAACTACCGGGCCAGCGTACACTGAAGCTTTCTTT
TRBV19,TRBJ1-3,.,.,CASSIGDGPLENTIYF,TGTGCCAGTAGTATAGGAGACGGACCTCTTGAAAACACCATATATTTT
TRBV19,TRBJ1-1,.,.,CASKPPDTEAFF,TGTGCCAGTAAACCCCCTGACACTGAAGCTTTCTTT
TRBV5-1,TRBJ1-4,.,.,CASSLISSNEKLFF,TGCGCCAGCAGCTTGATCAGTAGTAATGAAAAACTGTTTTTT
TRBV6-5,TRBJ1-2,TRBD1,.,CASTPDRDYGYTF,TGTGCCAGCACCCCAGACAGGGACTATGGCTACACCTTC
TRBV28,TRBJ1-2,.,.,CASREVANYGYTF,TGTGCCAGCAGGGAAGTAGCTAACTATGGCTACACCTTC
TRBV4-3,TRBJ1-5,.,once,CASSPVWNGNQPQHF,TGCGCCAGCAGCCCCGTCTGGAATGGCAATCAGCCCCAGCATTTT
TRBV11-2,TRBJ2-3,TRBD2,.,CASSLEAGLARGDTQYF,TGTGCCAGCAGCTTAGAGGCGGGACTAGCGAGGGGAGATACGCAGTATTTT
TRBV29-1,TRBJ1-2,TRBD1,few,CSVWKPIRDRGDYGYTF,TGCAGCGTTTGGAAACCTATCCGGGACAGGGGGGACTATGGCTACACCTTC
TRBV5-6,TRBJ2-3,TRBD2,.,CASSFLTSGGTDTQYF,TGTGCCAGCAGCTTCCTGACTAGCGGGGGCACAGATACGCAGTATTTT
TRBV11-2,TRBJ2-4,.,.,CASSSGLPPGIQYF,TGTGCCAGCAGCTCGGGACTCCCTCCGGGCATTCAGTACTTC
TRBV30,TRBJ2-7,TRBD2,.,CAWSGRAGGLSYEQYF,TGTGCCTGGAGTGGTCGAGCGGGGGGCCTCTCCTACGAGCAGTACTTC
TRBV5-5,TRBJ1-5,.,once,CASSWGVNSNQPQHF,TGTGCCAGCAGCTGGGGGGTAAATAGCAATCAGCCCCAGCATTTT
TRBV7-9,TRBJ1-6,TRBD1,few,CASKEPDRDNSPLHF,TGTGCCAGCAAAGAACCCGACAGGGATAATTCACCCCTCCACTTT
TRBV27,TRBJ2-1,TRBD1,.,CASRQGAYNEQFF,TGTGCCAGCAGACAGGGGGCCTACAATGAGCAGTTCTTC
TRBV29-1,TRBJ2-1,TRBD2,.,CSVVSLLAGVVNEQFF,TGCAGCGTTGTAAGTCTGCTAGCGGGGGTCGTCAATGAGCAGTTCTTC
TRBV4-2,TRBJ1-3,TRBD1,.,CASSLRDRAGNTIYF,TGTGCCAGCAGCCTTAGGGACAGGGCTGGAAACACCATATATTTT
TRBV7-2,TRBJ2-2,TRBD1,.,CASSLAGIGQVTGELFF,TGTGCCAGCAGCTTAGCAGGGATAGGACAGGTCACCGGGGAGCTGTTTTTT
TRBV2,TRBJ1-5,.,.,CASSAGVNQPQHF,TGTGCCAGCAGCGCAGGAGTCAATCAGCCCCAGCATTTT
TRBV5-6,TRBJ2-5,.,.,CASRKLREETQYF,TGTGCCAGCAGAAAACTCAGGGAGGAGACCCAGTACTTC
TRBV11-3,TRBJ2-2,TRBD1,.,CASSPGLGKTGGLTGELFF,TGTGCCAGCAGCCCAGGGTTGGGAAAGACAGGGGGCCTCACCGGGGAGCTGTTTTTT
TRBV5-5,TRBJ1-6,.,.,CASSTRTVLLNSPLHF,TGTGCCAGCAGCACCCGGACAGTCCTACTCAATTCACCCCTCCACTTT
TRBV28,TRBJ2-7,.,.,CASSLGVYEQYF,TGTGCCAGCAGTTTAGGGGTCTACGAGCAGTACTTC
TRBV4-3,TRBJ2-3,TRBD2,.,CASSQEVEVGRTQYF,TGCGCCAGCAGCCAAGAGGTGGAGGTCGGGAGGACGCAGTATTTT
TRBV2,TRBJ2-1,.,.,CASSEWVEQFF,TGTGCCAGCAGTGAATGGGTTGAGCAGTTCTTC
TRBV7-7,TRBJ2-2,.,.,CASGRRGLTGELFF,TGTGCCAGCGGTCGGCGGGGGCTCACCGGGGAGCTGTTTTTT